The 26 T cell receptor beta chains given below trace back to one sample, sequenced in a study of CD8+ T cells in alopecia areata. cDNA serving as the sequencing template came from extracted, reverse transcribed RNA. Method: immunoSEQ multiplex PCR; TCRdb's copy keeps in-frame clones and lacks some. The sample yields under 150,000 clones, roughly 57% seen once. The sample's treatment: oral pan-JAK inhibitor, 5-10 mg twice daily. The source was CD4+ T cells sorted from blood, collected at week 4, from a patient treated with tofacitinib. Receptors originate from a human donor with alopecia areata.

J is TRBJ1-2 and V is TRBV29-1; D gene uncertain. Germline V gives CDR1 SQVTM, CDR2 ANQGSEA. The CDR3 is made up of 11 amino acids. Trimming took off 7 bases at V and 3 bases at J, with 9 bases between the two ends. CDR3 bases: TGCAGCGACGGACGGCACTATGGCTACACCTTC. Its translation is CSDGRHYGYTF.

The chain couples TRBV5-1 to TRBJ2-3, with TRBD2 matching 7 bases. With V trimmed by 4 bases and J by 2 bases, 10 bases remained unmatched. The V gene's germline CDR1 is SGHRS and CDR2 YFSETQ. This CDR3 spans 16 amino acids. As DNA, the CDR3 is TGCGCCAGCAGCGTCGGAAGCAGCGGGACCACAGATACGCAGTATTTT. As protein: CASSVGSSGTTDTQYF.

This clone was seen more than once but under ten times. V usage is TRBV7-3 and J usage is TRBJ1-2, with D tentatively TRBD1 (6 bases). Trimming shortened V by 0 bases and J by 4 bases, and 6 bases separated the two germline ends. CDR1 is SGHTA, CDR2 FQGTGA, per germline. This CDR3 comprises 13 residues. CDR3 sequence (DNA): TGTGCCAGCAGCTTAACAGGGGGCTATGGCTACACCTTC. Amino acid sequence: CASSLTGGYGYTF.

This clone was counted only a few times. This rearrangement joins TRBV5-1 to TRBJ2-5; the D is unclear. Germline V lookup: CDR1 SGHRS, CDR2 YFSETQ. Deletions cut 3 bases from V and 1 base from J, with 7 bases between. The CDR3 covers 13 residues. CDR3 residues: CASSYHTQETQYF. In DNA, the CDR3 is TGCGCCAGCAGCTACCACACCCAAGAGACCCAGTACTTC. Full variable domain (rest looked up from reference TRBV5-1 and TRBJ2-5): KAGVTQTPRYLIKTRGQQVTLSCSPISGHRSVSWYQQTPGQGLQFLFEYFSETQRNKGNFPGRFSGRQFSNSRSEMNVSTLELGDSALYLCASSYHTQETQYFGPGTRLLVL.

This clone was recorded a few times. The chain combines TRBV2 with TRBJ1-5, with D unclear. V was shortened by 6 bases and J by 5 bases, with 8 bases between the two germline ends. This CDR3 spans 12 amino acids. CDR1 is SNHLY and CDR2 is FYNNEI in the germline V gene. CDR3 DNA: TGTGCCAGCAGGGCACAAGATCAGCCCCAGCATTTT. Its translation is CASRAQDQPQHF.

This chain links TRBV7-2 with TRBJ2-3; D is possibly TRBD1 or TRBD2 (6 bases each). Germline CDR1 and CDR2: SGHTA and FQGNSA. Trimming cost V 6 bases and J 4 bases, with 26 bases left between them. The CDR3 is 18 amino acids. CDR3 loop: CASRPNLGGLRVADTQYF. The DNA of the CDR3 is TGTGCCAGCAGACCCAATCTAGGGGGGCTGCGGGTGGCAGATACGCAGTATTTT.

The V gene is TRBV2, the J gene TRBJ1-6, with D uncertain. CDR3 length: 13 amino acids. V lost 3 bases, J lost 5 bases, and 5 bases lay in between. Germline V gene data show CDR1 as SNHLY and CDR2 as FYNNEI. DNA for the CDR3: TGTGCCAGCAGTGAGGACCATAATTCACCCCTCCACTTT. As protein: CASSEDHNSPLHF.

The CDR3, as DNA: TGTGCCAGCAGCCCTAGGACCGGGACCTATGGCTACACCTTC. Its protein is CASSPRTGTYGYTF. This chain links TRBV28 with TRBJ1-2; D is perhaps TRBD1 (5 bases). With 6 bases removed from V and 4 bases from J, the gap between germline ends came to 15 bases. The CDR3 sequence is 14 residues long. Per the germline V gene, CDR1 is MDHEN and CDR2 is SYDVKM.

The gene calls are TRBV19 and TRBJ2-2; the match to TRBD1 covers 8 bases. The length of the CDR3 is 15 residues. Unmatched junction bases numbered 5, after V lost 3 bases and J lost 5 bases. Germline V gene data show CDR1 as LNHDA and CDR2 as SQIVND (reference sequence). The CDR3 loop reads CASSMGQATTGELFF. The CDR3 DNA sequence: TGTGCCAGTAGTATGGGACAGGCCACTACCGGGGAGCTGTTTTTT.

The rearrangement links TRBV9 to TRBJ2-3; D not resolved. CDR1 is SGDLS and CDR2 is YYNGEE in the germline V gene. The V end lost 2 bases, the J end lost 1 base, and 11 bases lay between the germline ends. This CDR3 has 15 amino acids. The DNA for the CDR3 is TGTGCCAGCAGCGTTGGGTCAGCCCGCACAGATACGCAGTATTTT. Translation: CASSVGSARTDTQYF.

V and J are TRBV7-2 and TRBJ1-2, with D possibly TRBD1 on 6 matching bases. CDR3 length equals 14 residues. Trimming removed 5 bases from V and 2 bases from J, with 12 bases in between. Germline loops: CDR1 SGHTA, CDR2 FQGNSA. The CDR3 region is CASSVTTGNYGYTF. Here the CDR3 DNA reads TGTGCCAGCAGCGTCACGACAGGAAACTATGGCTACACCTTC. Full variable domain (missing parts from reference TRBV7-2 and TRBJ1-2): GAGVSQSPSNKVTEKGKDVELRCDPISGHTALYWYRQSLGQGLEFLIYFQGNSAPDKSGLPSDRFSAERTGGSVSTLTIQRTQQEDSAVYLCASSVTTGNYGYTFGSGTRLTVV.

The rearrangement uses TRBV11-2 and TRBJ1-2; D is unclear. Germline values: CDR1 SGHAT, CDR2 FQNNGV. Trimming removed 0 bases at V and 7 bases at J, with 12 bases between. The CDR3 spans 14 residues. The CDR3, as DNA: TGTGCCAGCAGCTTAGAAACTCGCGGGTCTGGCTACACCTTC. Translation: CASSLETRGSGYTF.

This clone was counted only a few times. This sequence joins TRBV29-1 and TRBJ2-3; 12 nucleotides align to TRBD2. Trimming at V came to 8 bases and at J to 0 bases, leaving 6 bases not matched to a gene. Germline loops: CDR1 SQVTM, CDR2 ANQGSEA. This CDR3 is 15 amino acids long. CDR3 protein: CSPRTSGESTDTQYF. The CDR3, as DNA: TGCAGCCCGAGGACTAGCGGGGAAAGCACAGATACGCAGTATTTT.

The CDR3, as DNA: TGCAGCGTAGGGACAGGGGGCTATGGCTACACCTTC. Translated: CSVGTGGYGYTF. The chain has TRBV29-1 and TRBJ1-2; 11 bases agree with TRBD1. V was clipped by 6 bases and J by 4 bases; unmatched bases: 1. From germline, CDR1 is SQVTM and CDR2 ANQGSEA. The CDR3 spans 12 residues.

The J gene is TRBJ2-1, the V gene TRBV19; D is possibly TRBD2 (5 bases). The V and J ends lost 3 bases and 4 bases respectively, with 13 bases between them. The CDR3 is 15 residues long. The germline CDR1 and CDR2 sequences are LNHDA and SQIVND (reference sequence). This chain's CDR3 is CASSMEAGLYNEQFF. CDR3 bases: TGTGCCAGTAGTATGGAGGCGGGTCTTTACAATGAGCAGTTCTTC.

CDR3 DNA sequence: TGTGCCAGCAGCTTGGGAGCGGGAGTATCCTACAATGAGCAGTTCTTC. This sequence encodes CASSLGAGVSYNEQFF. The chain couples TRBV5-4 to TRBJ2-1, with TRBD2 matching over 8 bases. Losses at the gene ends were 0 bases for V and 1 base for J; bases not matched to a gene: 3. The CDR3 spans 16 residues. Germline V CDR1 and CDR2: SGHNT, YYREEE (reference sequence). Supplemented by reference TRBV5-4 and TRBJ2-1, the full variable domain reads ETGVTQSPTHLIKTRGQQVTLRCSSQSGHNTVSWYQQALGQGPQFIFQYYREEENGRGNFPPRFSGLQFPNYSSELNVNALELDDSALYLCASSLGAGVSYNEQFFGPGTRLTVL.

This clone has only one observation. The chain employs TRBV9 and TRBJ2-3; no firm D call. The V gene lost 0 bases and the J gene lost 6 bases, with 2 bases spanning the gap. Germline V CDR1 and CDR2: SGDLS, YYNGEE. The CDR3 consists of 11 residues. The CDR3 loop is CASSVEDTQYF. CDR3 sequence (DNA): TGTGCCAGCAGCGTAGAGGATACGCAGTATTTT.

This clone has more than one count but fewer than ten. The V gene is TRBV29-1, the J gene TRBJ2-3, with a tentative D call TRBD2 (6 bases). The ends were cut back, 7 bases at V and 2 bases at J, with 13 bases in the middle. The length of the CDR3 is 13 residues. Germline V lookup: CDR1 SQVTM, CDR2 ANQGSEA. CDR3 DNA: TGCAGCGCCCGGGACTCGTACACAGATACGCAGTATTTT. Its translation is CSARDSYTDTQYF.

The chain links TRBV5-4 to TRBJ2-2; 8 nucleotides align to TRBD1. Germline V gene sequence: CDR1 SGHNT, CDR2 YYREEE (reference sequence). CDR3 length: 17 amino acids. V trimming: 4 bases; J trimming: 5 bases; junction bases outside the gene matches: 13. The CDR3 loop reads CASSVLRMTGDTGELFF. CDR3 DNA sequence: TGTGCCAGCAGCGTACTGCGGATGACAGGGGATACCGGGGAGCTGTTTTTT.

This clone came up a few times. V usage is TRBV15 and J usage is TRBJ2-1; 11 bases align to TRBD1. The CDR3 is 16 residues long. J gave up 3 bases and V 5 bases, and 6 bases lay outside the gene matches. In germline, CDR1 is LNHNV, CDR2 YYDKDF (reference sequence). The CDR3 sequence: CATSALGTGGYNEQFF. In DNA, the CDR3 is TGTGCCACCAGCGCCCTCGGGACAGGGGGCTACAATGAGCAGTTCTTC.

The chain joins TRBV29-1 to TRBJ2-1; D unclear. V was trimmed by 4 bases and J by 5 bases, leaving 6 bases between them. This CDR3 region has 11 residues. Germline V gene lookup returns CDR1 SQVTM and CDR2 ANQGSEA. CDR3 amino acids: CSVGQNNEQFF. In DNA form, the CDR3 reads TGCAGCGTTGGCCAGAACAATGAGCAGTTCTTC.

The chain employs TRBV5-1 and TRBJ2-7; no clear D. The CDR3 runs to 13 residues. Germline loops: CDR1 SGHRS, CDR2 YFSETQ. V lost 1 base, J lost 0 bases, and 5 bases lay in between. CDR3 loop: CASSLLSSYEQYF. CDR3 coding DNA: TGCGCCAGCAGCTTGCTTAGCTCCTACGAGCAGTACTTC.

This clone was observed a handful of times. The V call is TRBV7-2, the J call TRBJ2-7; 9 bases map to TRBD1. CDR3 length: 15 amino acids. V shed 5 bases and J 3 bases; nucleotides not matched to a gene: 8. Germline V gives CDR1 SGHTA, CDR2 FQGNSA. The CDR3 DNA sequence: TGTGCCAGCAGCGCCCGGACAGGGGCCTTCTACGAGCAGTACTTC. Its translation is CASSARTGAFYEQYF.

This clone turned up a few times. The junction does not match germline at one end; this may be a read error. The V call is TRBV5-1, the J call TRBJ2-2; the D gene is possibly TRBD1 (6 bases). CDR3 size: 15 residues. Germline V gene lookup returns CDR1 SGHRS and CDR2 YFSETQ. The CDR3 sequence is CASSLGATNTGELFF. CDR3 DNA sequence: TGCGCCAGCAGTTTGGGGGCTACGAACACCGGGGAGCTGTTTTTT. Variable domain in full (rest from reference TRBV5-1 and TRBJ2-2): KAGVTQTPRYLIKTRGQQVTLSCSPISGHRSVSWYQQTPGQGLQFLFEYFSETQRNKGNFPGRFSGRQFSNSRSEMNVSTLELGDSALYLCASSLGATNTGELFFGEGSRLTVL.

This rearrangement joins TRBV4-1 to TRBJ1-5; no clear D. The CDR3 runs 12 residues. The V end lost 5 bases, the J end lost 7 bases, and 9 bases lay between the germline ends. The germline CDR1 and CDR2 sequences are MGHRA and YSYEKL. CDR3 in amino acids: CASSAPAQPQHF. The CDR3 bases are TGCGCCAGCAGCGCTCCGGCACAGCCCCAGCATTTT.

V usage is TRBV25-1 and J usage is TRBJ2-7; TRBD2 is a possible D gene (5 bases). Germline-derived CDR1 and CDR2 are MGHDK and SYGVNS. This CDR3 has 13 residues. The V end lost 3 bases, the J end lost 7 bases, and 13 bases lay between the germline ends. CDR3 region: CASSDPGRAEQYF. DNA of the CDR3: TGTGCCAGCAGTGACCCGGGAAGGGCAGAGCAGTACTTC.